These T cell receptor beta chains were read from a single sample in a study of cytomegalovirus exposure and HLA in healthy donors. Sequencing used immunoSEQ multiplex PCR; TCRdb keeps in-frame clones, though not all of them. Altogether more than 85,000 clones are present, around 73% being singletons, with the ten largest covering roughly 8%. What was sequenced was PBMCs. The receptors come from a man aged 35-49 years in good health and CMV-seronegative. The CDR3 runs from the conserved cysteine through the conserved F or W. A D gene is named only where the DNA matches it firmly. Only part of the rows carry a size: once, few, many, or a class if the clone is expanded.

size,V,D,J,CDR3,DNA
-,TRBV7-9,TRBD2,TRBJ2-5,CASSSLAGQRQETQYF,TGTGCCAGCAGCTCCTTAGCGGGGCAGCGGCAAGAGACCCAGTACTTC
-,TRBV4-3,TRBD2,TRBJ2-5,CASSQRSGGEETQYF,TGCGCCAGCAGCCAGAGGAGCGGGGGGGAAGAGACCCAGTACTTC
once,TRBV6-5,TRBD1,TRBJ1-6,CASSYGYRGTIALHF,TGTGCCAGCAGTTACGGGTACAGGGGGACGATAGCCCTCCACTTT
few,TRBV9,TRBD1,TRBJ2-3,CASSATGGALDTQYF,TGTGCCAGCAGCGCGACAGGGGGCGCATTAGATACGCAGTATTTT
-,TRBV2,TRBD1,TRBJ1-1,CASSGDRVTEAFF,TGTGCCAGCAGTGGCGACAGGGTTACTGAAGCTTTCTTT
-,TRBV7-9,-,TRBJ1-2,CASSLTTGSGYTF,TGTGCCAGCAGCTTAACTACCGGGAGTGGTTACACCTTC
once,TRBV5-4,-,TRBJ2-4,CASSPGVVDIQYF,TGTGCCAGCAGCCCAGGGGTTGTCGACATTCAGTACTTC
-,TRBV7-2,-,TRBJ2-7,CASSLSVRLYEQYF,TGTGCCAGCAGCTTATCCGTCCGTCTATACGAGCAGTACTTC
-,TRBV4-1,-,TRBJ1-1,CASSQAEGINTEAFF,TGCGCCAGCAGCCAAGCAGAGGGCATCAACACTGAAGCTTTCTTT
-,TRBV27,TRBD1,TRBJ1-1,CASSLRPGQGTTEAFF,TGTGCCAGCAGTTTAAGGCCGGGACAGGGGACCACTGAAGCTTTCTTT
-,TRBV6-5,TRBD1,TRBJ2-1,CASSWGQGGEQFF,TGTGCCAGCAGTTGGGGACAGGGGGGTGAGCAGTTCTTC
-,TRBV6-5,-,TRBJ2-5,CASSYGQGRGETQYF,TGTGCCAGCAGTTACGGGCAGGGGCGTGGAGAGACCCAGTACTTC
few,TRBV4-3,TRBD1,TRBJ1-6,CASSHYRGRSRGNSPLHF,TGCGCCAGCAGCCATTACAGGGGTCGCAGCAGGGGTAATTCACCCCTCCACTTT
-,TRBV5-4,TRBD1,TRBJ1-4,CASSLARGDEKLFF,TGTGCCAGCAGCTTGGCCAGGGGGGACGAAAAACTGTTTTTT
few,TRBV27,TRBD2,TRBJ2-3,CASRTSGGALRLTDTQYF,TGTGCCAGTCGGACTAGCGGGGGGGCCCTTCGACTCACAGATACGCAGTATTTT
-,TRBV29-1,-,TRBJ1-4,CSVEDWGQGRGGEKLFF,TGCAGCGTTGAAGATTGGGGCCAGGGTCGGGGAGGTGAAAAACTGTTTTTT
-,TRBV7-2,-,TRBJ2-3,CATQASRGSTDTQYF,TGTGCCACCCAGGCCTCCAGGGGATCCACAGATACGCAGTATTTT
once,TRBV10-3,-,TRBJ2-7,CAITNERYEQYF,TGTGCCATCACCAACGAGAGGTACGAGCAGTACTTC
-,TRBV2,-,TRBJ1-1,CANSSLPSGDTEAFF,TGTGCCAACAGTTCCTTACCCTCAGGGGACACTGAAGCTTTCTTT
-,TRBV10-3,-,TRBJ2-7,CATARLPDEQYF,TGTGCCACCGCCCGACTCCCAGACGAGCAGTACTTC
many,TRBV10-3,TRBD1,TRBJ1-3,CAISDPTGYGNTIYF,TGTGCCATCAGTGACCCGACAGGGTACGGAAACACCATATATTTT
once,TRBV2,-,TRBJ1-2,CASSGTAYGAYGYTF,TGTGCCAGCAGTGGAACAGCCTATGGGGCTTATGGCTACACCTTC
-,TRBV19,-,TRBJ1-1,CASITRGGRKAFF,TGTGCCAGTATCACACGGGGGGGTCGGAAGGCTTTCTTT
-,TRBV5-1,TRBD2,TRBJ2-4,CASSFHETSGGAGAKNIQYF,TGCGCCAGCAGCTTCCACGAGACTAGCGGGGGGGCCGGGGCCAAAAACATTCAGTACTTC
-,TRBV7-2,TRBD2,TRBJ2-7,CASSISGGALEQYF,TGTGCCAGCAGCATTAGCGGGGGGGCTCTTGAGCAGTACTTC
-,TRBV4-3,TRBD1,TRBJ2-7,CASSRTGLDEQYF,TGCGCCAGCAGCCGGACAGGGCTGGACGAGCAGTACTTC
-,TRBV15,-,TRBJ2-3,CATSRDTGTQYF,TGTGCCACCAGCAGAGATACTGGTACGCAGTATTTT
-,TRBV7-2,-,TRBJ1-2,CASSPSRDNYGYTF,TGTGCCAGCAGCCCAAGCCGGGATAACTATGGCTACACCTTC
-,TRBV13,-,TRBJ2-2,CASSLRNSGELFF,TGTGCCAGCAGCTTACGGAACAGCGGGGAGCTGTTTTTT
-,TRBV28,TRBD1,TRBJ2-7,CASSSTGQGYHEQYF,TGTGCCAGCAGCTCAACGGGACAGGGGTACCACGAGCAGTACTTC
-,TRBV5-6,TRBD1,TRBJ1-4,CASSKGTGGAEKLFF,TGTGCCAGCAGCAAGGGGACAGGGGGCGCGGAAAAACTGTTTTTT
-,TRBV28,TRBD1,TRBJ1-4,CASSLPGQGSEKLFF,TGTGCCAGCAGTTTGCCAGGACAGGGTAGTGAAAAACTGTTTTTT
few,TRBV6-1,-,TRBJ1-2,CASSEASRGVGYTF,TGTGCCAGCAGTGAAGCGAGCAGGGGTGTTGGCTACACCTTC
-,TRBV19,-,TRBJ1-2,CASSGAGALTWGYTF,TGTGCCAGTAGCGGGGCAGGGGCCCTGACCTGGGGCTACACCTTC
-,TRBV29-1,TRBD1,TRBJ1-1,CSVRPHRGRNTEAFF,TGCAGCGTCCGGCCTCATAGGGGGCGCAATACTGAAGCTTTCTTT
-,TRBV9,-,TRBJ1-1,CASSVAHTNTEAFF,TGTGCCAGCAGCGTAGCCCACACGAACACTGAAGCTTTCTTT
-,TRBV4-3,-,TRBJ2-2,CASSQDSGDYTGELFF,TGCGCCAGCAGCCAAGATTCGGGAGACTACACCGGGGAGCTGTTTTTT
-,TRBV5-1,TRBD2,TRBJ2-7,CASSLTSGGYEQYF,TGCGCCAGCAGCTTGACTAGCGGGGGCTACGAGCAGTACTTC
-,TRBV2,-,TRBJ1-2,CASSLDSNYGYTF,TGTGCCAGCAGCCTGGACAGTAACTATGGCTACACCTTC
-,TRBV11-2,-,TRBJ2-7,CASGAGTVVNEQYF,TGTGCCAGCGGGGCGGGGACGGTGGTCAACGAGCAGTACTTC
-,TRBV27,-,TRBJ1-4,CASSLWQGGEKLFF,TGTGCCAGCAGTTTATGGCAGGGTGGTGAAAAACTGTTTTTT
once,TRBV4-1,-,TRBJ2-2,CASSQSPGTGELFF,TGCGCCAGCAGCCAGTCCCCAGGGACCGGGGAGCTGTTTTTT
few,TRBV5-6,TRBD1,TRBJ1-1,CASTLGVGDRGIFGTEAFF,TGTGCCAGCACCCTAGGGGTAGGGGACAGGGGGATTTTTGGCACTGAAGCTTTCTTT
-,TRBV27,TRBD2,TRBJ2-1,CASSLWGTGLGLAGYNEQFF,TGTGCCAGCAGTTTATGGGGGACAGGGTTGGGACTAGCGGGTTACAATGAGCAGTTCTTC
-,TRBV5-1,-,TRBJ1-2,CASSPSGGVLNYGYTF,TGCGCCAGCAGCCCCTCGGGGGGGGTCCTTAACTATGGCTACACCTTC
-,TRBV7-8,TRBD1,TRBJ2-7,CASSLEFVGQGAEEQYF,TGTGCCAGCAGCTTAGAATTTGTAGGACAGGGGGCCGAGGAGCAGTACTTC
-,TRBV19,TRBD2,TRBJ2-7,CASSIRSQSGGLYEQYF,TGTGCCAGTAGTATAAGGTCCCAGAGCGGGGGCCTCTACGAGCAGTACTTC
-,TRBV25-1,TRBD2,TRBJ2-3,CASSETSADTQYF,TGTGCCAGCAGTGAGACTAGCGCAGATACGCAGTATTTT
-,TRBV4-2,TRBD1,TRBJ1-1,CASSQEATGTGWTEAFF,TGTGCCAGCAGCCAAGAGGCCACCGGGACAGGGTGGACTGAAGCTTTCTTT
-,TRBV19,-,TRBJ1-1,CAILFNTEAFF,TGTGCCATTCTCTTCAACACTGAAGCTTTCTTT
once,TRBV9,-,TRBJ1-6,CASSVGEGVGSSPLHF,TGTGCCAGCAGCGTAGGAGAGGGGGTAGGCAGTTCACCCCTCCACTTT
-,TRBV16,-,TRBJ1-5,CASSRIGMGSNQPQHF,TGTGCCAGCAGCCGAATCGGGATGGGGAGCAATCAGCCCCAGCATTTT
-,TRBV5-1,-,TRBJ2-5,CASSPTGIQETQYF,TGCGCCAGCAGTCCAACAGGTATTCAAGAGACCCAGTACTTC
-,TRBV6-5,-,TRBJ1-1,CASSYSGGDTEAFF,TGTGCCAGCAGTTACTCGGGCGGGGACACTGAAGCTTTCTTT
-,TRBV28,-,TRBJ2-1,CASSPQAYNEQFF,TGTGCCAGCAGCCCCCAGGCCTACAATGAGCAGTTCTTC
once,TRBV7-9,-,TRBJ2-5,CASSPRGGSPVGTQYF,TGTGCCAGCAGCCCCAGGGGTGGGAGTCCGGTGGGGACCCAGTACTTC
-,TRBV12-5,-,TRBJ1-4,CASGLVLEGGGCEKLFF,TGTGCTAGTGGTTTGGTATTAGAGGGAGGAGGATGTGAAAAACTGTTTTTT